One sample yielded the 10 T cell receptor beta chains listed below, sequenced in a study of OX40 agonist ivuxolimab in advanced cancers. Sequenced by immunoSEQ multiplex PCR; TCRdb stores in-frame clones only, minus some. The sample has 35,000 to 45,000 clones, approximately 92% seen once. Sequences were derived from CD4+ or CD8+ T cells sorted from blood, sampled in a trial of the OX40 agonist ivuxolimab. All receptors come from an adult with an advanced solid tumor such as melanoma, head and neck, liver or kidney cancer.

The V gene is TRBV11-3, the J gene TRBJ2-1; D is uncertain. This CDR3 comprises 14 residues. V was pared by 5 bases and J by 5 bases, with 13 bases between. The germline V gene has CDR1 SGHNT and CDR2 YENEEA. CDR3: CASSPGRVDNEQFF. The DNA for the CDR3 is TGTGCCAGCAGCCCCGGCAGAGTGGACAATGAGCAGTTCTTC.

The chain carries TRBV19 and TRBJ2-5, with D possibly TRBD2 on 6 matching bases. The CDR3 is 14 residues long. Germline V gene sequence: CDR1 LNHDA, CDR2 SQIVND (reference sequence). The germline V and J ends were trimmed by 4 bases and 4 bases, with 13 bases remaining between them. This CDR3 reads CASSTLGGSETQYF. The DNA of the CDR3 is TGTGCCAGTAGTACCCTGGGGGGATCAGAGACCCAGTACTTC.

This rearrangement joins TRBV6-4 to TRBJ2-4; D remains unclear. V was clipped by 5 bases and J by 0 bases, with 11 bases between them. The CDR3 runs 15 residues. Germline V gene data show CDR1 as MRHNA and CDR2 as SNTAGT. The CDR3 nucleotides are TGTGCCAGCAGTTTACCACAGCTAGCCAAAAACATTCAGTACTTC. The encoded protein is CASSLPQLAKNIQYF.

V and J are TRBV30 and TRBJ1-1; D gene unclear. The V and J ends lost 3 bases and 6 bases respectively, with 20 bases between them. The CDR3 covers 15 residues. Germline loops: CDR1 GTSNPN, CDR2 SVGIG (reference sequence). This chain's CDR3 is CAWSVLGALVAEAFF. The CDR3 coding sequence is TGTGCCTGGAGCGTCCTCGGCGCACTGGTCGCTGAAGCTTTCTTT.

In regard to this clone: Other nucleotide sequences from this sample produce the same CDR3. J is TRBJ2-7 and V is TRBV5-1; the match to TRBD2 covers 10 bases. V lost 0 bases to trimming and J lost 1 base; unmatched junction nucleotides: 4. This CDR3 spans 16 amino acids. Germline assignment: CDR1 SGHRS and CDR2 YFSETQ. The CDR3 sequence is CASSLGPSGSSYEQYF. CDR3 nucleotides: TGCGCCAGCAGCTTGGGACCTAGCGGGAGTTCCTACGAGCAGTACTTC. Combining the CDR3 with reference TRBV5-1 and TRBJ2-7 gives the whole variable domain KAGVTQTPRYLIKTRGQQVTLSCSPISGHRSVSWYQQTPGQGLQFLFEYFSETQRNKGNFPGRFSGRQFSNSRSEMNVSTLELGDSALYLCASSLGPSGSSYEQYFGPGTRLTVT.

V gene TRBV5-1 combines with J gene TRBJ2-3; D ambiguous. The CDR3 is 15 residues long. Deletions cut 1 base from V and 2 bases from J, with 11 bases between. Germline V gene lookup returns CDR1 SGHRS and CDR2 YFSETQ. For the CDR3, the DNA is TGCGCCAGCAGCTTGAACAGTATCCCCACAGATACGCAGTATTTT. Translated, it gives CASSLNSIPTDTQYF. Using reference TRBV5-1 and TRBJ2-3 for the parts outside the CDR3, the full variable domain is KAGVTQTPRYLIKTRGQQVTLSCSPISGHRSVSWYQQTPGQGLQFLFEYFSETQRNKGNFPGRFSGRQFSNSRSEMNVSTLELGDSALYLCASSLNSIPTDTQYFGPGTRLTVL.

This clone was observed a handful of times. V is TRBV6-6 and J is TRBJ1-1; 7 nucleotides agree with TRBD1. The germline gives CDR1 MNHNY, CDR2 SVGAGI (reference sequence). This CDR3 is 12 amino acids long. V gave up 0 bases and J gave up 11 bases; unmatched junction bases: 3. CDR3 amino acids: CASSYSIQGAFF. In nucleotides, the CDR3 is TGTGCCAGCAGTTACTCGATACAGGGGGCTTTCTTT.

This rearrangement joins TRBV29-1 to TRBJ2-7, with TRBD2 matching over 10 bases. V shed 5 bases, J shed 4 bases, and the junction held 11 bases outside the gene matches. The CDR3 loop spans 15 amino acids. Germline values: CDR1 SQVTM, CDR2 ANQGSEA. The CDR3 DNA follows: TGCAGCGTTTCCCTGACCGGGACTAGCGTTTACGAGCAGTACTTC. It translates to CSVSLTGTSVYEQYF.

The chain joins TRBV18 to TRBJ1-1; weak D call: TRBD1 (6 bases). The V gene lost 4 bases and the J gene lost 2 bases, with 11 bases spanning the gap. Germline values: CDR1 KGHSH, CDR2 LQKENI. The CDR3 is made up of 14 amino acids. The CDR3 spells CASSQGGFNTEAFF. CDR3 nucleotides: TGTGCCAGCTCACAGGGGGGTTTCAACACTGAAGCTTTCTTT.

This clone has a handful of counts. This chain connects TRBV2 to TRBJ1-5, with 11 positions matching TRBD1. The CDR3 sequence is 14 residues long. CDR1 is SNHLY, CDR2 FYNNEI, per germline. After removal of 6 bases from V and 6 bases from J, the junction contained 4 bases not matched to a gene. The CDR3 spells CASSRTGGSQPQHF. CDR3 nucleotide sequence: TGTGCCAGCAGCAGGACAGGGGGCAGTCAGCCCCAGCATTTT.